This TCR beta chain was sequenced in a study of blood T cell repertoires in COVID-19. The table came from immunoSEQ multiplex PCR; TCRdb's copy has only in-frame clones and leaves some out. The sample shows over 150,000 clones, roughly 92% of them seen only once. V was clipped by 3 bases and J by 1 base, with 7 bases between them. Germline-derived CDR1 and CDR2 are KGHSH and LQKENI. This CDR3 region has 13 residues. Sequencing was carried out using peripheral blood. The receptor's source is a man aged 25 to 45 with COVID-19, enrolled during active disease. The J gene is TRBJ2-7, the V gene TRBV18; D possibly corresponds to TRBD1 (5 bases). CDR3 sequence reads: CASSPQGSYEQYF. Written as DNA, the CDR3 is TGTGCCAGCTCACCCCAGGGATCCTACGAGCAGTACTTC.